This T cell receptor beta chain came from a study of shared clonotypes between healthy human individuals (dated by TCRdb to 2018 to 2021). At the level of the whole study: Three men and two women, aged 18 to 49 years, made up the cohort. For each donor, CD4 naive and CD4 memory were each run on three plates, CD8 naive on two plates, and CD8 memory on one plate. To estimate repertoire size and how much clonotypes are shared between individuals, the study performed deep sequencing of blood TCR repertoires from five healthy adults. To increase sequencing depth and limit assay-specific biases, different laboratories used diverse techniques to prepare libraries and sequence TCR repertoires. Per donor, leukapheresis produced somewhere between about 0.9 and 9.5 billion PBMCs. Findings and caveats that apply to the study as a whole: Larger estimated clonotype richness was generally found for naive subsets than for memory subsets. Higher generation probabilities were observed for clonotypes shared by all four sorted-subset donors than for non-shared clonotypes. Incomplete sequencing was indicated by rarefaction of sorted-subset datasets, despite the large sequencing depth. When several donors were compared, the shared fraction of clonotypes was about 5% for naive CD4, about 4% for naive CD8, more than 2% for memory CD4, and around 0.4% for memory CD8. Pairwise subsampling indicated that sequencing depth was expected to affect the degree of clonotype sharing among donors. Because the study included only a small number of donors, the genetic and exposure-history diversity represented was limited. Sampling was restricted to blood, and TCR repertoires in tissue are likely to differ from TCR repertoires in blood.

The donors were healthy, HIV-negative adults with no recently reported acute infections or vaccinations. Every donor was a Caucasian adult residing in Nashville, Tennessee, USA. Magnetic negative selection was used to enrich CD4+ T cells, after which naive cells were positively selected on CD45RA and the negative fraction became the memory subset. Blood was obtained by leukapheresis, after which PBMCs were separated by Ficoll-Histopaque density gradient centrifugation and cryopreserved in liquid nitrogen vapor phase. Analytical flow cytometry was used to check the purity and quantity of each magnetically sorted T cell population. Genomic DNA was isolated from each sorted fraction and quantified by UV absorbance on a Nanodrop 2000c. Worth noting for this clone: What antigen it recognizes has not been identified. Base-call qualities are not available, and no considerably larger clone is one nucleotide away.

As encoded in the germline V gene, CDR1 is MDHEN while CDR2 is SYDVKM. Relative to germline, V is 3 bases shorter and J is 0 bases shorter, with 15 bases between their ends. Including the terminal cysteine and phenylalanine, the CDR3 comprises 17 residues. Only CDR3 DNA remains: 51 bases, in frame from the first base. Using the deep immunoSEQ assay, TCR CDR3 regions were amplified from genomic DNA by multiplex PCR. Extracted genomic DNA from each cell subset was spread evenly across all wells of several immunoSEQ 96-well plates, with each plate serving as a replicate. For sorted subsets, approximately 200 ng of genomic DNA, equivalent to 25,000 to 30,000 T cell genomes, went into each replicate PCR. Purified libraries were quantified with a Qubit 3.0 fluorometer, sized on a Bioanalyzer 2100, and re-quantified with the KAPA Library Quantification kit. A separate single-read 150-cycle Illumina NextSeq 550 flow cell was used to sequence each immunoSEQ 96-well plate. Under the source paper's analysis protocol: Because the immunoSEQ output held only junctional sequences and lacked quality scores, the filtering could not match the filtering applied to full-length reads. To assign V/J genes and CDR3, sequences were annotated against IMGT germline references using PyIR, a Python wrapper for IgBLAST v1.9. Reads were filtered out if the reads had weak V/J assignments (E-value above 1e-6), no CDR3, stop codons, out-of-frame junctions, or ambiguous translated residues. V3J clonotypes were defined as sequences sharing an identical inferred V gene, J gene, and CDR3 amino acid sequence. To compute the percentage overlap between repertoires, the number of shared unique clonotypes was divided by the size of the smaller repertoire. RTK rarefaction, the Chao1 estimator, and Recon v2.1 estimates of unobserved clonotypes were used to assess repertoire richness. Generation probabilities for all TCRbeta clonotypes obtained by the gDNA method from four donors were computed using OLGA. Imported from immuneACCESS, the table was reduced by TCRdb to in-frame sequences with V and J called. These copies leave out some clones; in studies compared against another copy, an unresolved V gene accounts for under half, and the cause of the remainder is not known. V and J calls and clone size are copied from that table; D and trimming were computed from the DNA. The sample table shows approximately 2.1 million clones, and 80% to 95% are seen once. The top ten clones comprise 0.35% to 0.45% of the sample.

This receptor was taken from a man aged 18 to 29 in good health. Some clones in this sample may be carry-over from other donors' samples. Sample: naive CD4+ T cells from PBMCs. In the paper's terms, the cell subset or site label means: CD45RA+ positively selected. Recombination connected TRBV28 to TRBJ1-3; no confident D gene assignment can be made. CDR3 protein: CASSFRAFWSSGNTIYF. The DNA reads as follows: TGTGCCAGCAGTTTTAGGGCTTTCTGGAGCTCTGGAAACACCATATATTTT.